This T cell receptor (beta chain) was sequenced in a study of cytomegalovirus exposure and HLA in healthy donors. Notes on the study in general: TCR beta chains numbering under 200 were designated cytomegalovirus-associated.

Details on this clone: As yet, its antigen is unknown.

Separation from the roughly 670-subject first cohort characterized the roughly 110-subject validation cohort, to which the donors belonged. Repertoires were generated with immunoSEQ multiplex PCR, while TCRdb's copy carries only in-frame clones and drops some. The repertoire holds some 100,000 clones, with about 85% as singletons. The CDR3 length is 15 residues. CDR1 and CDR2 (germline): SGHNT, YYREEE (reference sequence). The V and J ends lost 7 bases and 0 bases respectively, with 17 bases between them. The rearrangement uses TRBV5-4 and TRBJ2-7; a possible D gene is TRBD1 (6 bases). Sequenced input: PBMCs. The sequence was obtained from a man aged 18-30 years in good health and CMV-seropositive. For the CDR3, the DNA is TGTGCCAGCTGCTGGGGACACACGATCTCCTACGAGCAGTACTTC. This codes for CASCWGHTISYEQYF.